One sample yielded the 14 T cell receptor beta chains listed below, sequenced in a study of OX40 agonist ivuxolimab in advanced cancers. TCRdb keeps only in-frame clones here, not all; method: immunoSEQ multiplex PCR. The data contain around 62,000 clones, roughly 80% of them singletons. The material was CD4+ or CD8+ T cells sorted from blood, obtained in a trial of the OX40 agonist ivuxolimab. These receptors were obtained from an adult with an advanced solid tumor such as melanoma, head and neck, liver or kidney cancer.

The chain combines TRBV6-1 with TRBJ2-7, with TRBD1 matching 7 bases. Losses at the gene ends were 7 bases for V and 0 bases for J; bases not matched to a gene: 6. CDR1 is MNHNS, CDR2 SASEGT, per germline. The CDR3 is 14 residues long. The CDR3 coding sequence is TGTGCCAGCACCCGGGACAGATACTCCTACGAGCAGTACTTC. Translated, it gives CASTRDRYSYEQYF.

The chain combines TRBV6-5 with TRBJ1-2, with 8 bases matching TRBD1. Looked up from germline, CDR1 is MNHEY and CDR2 is SVGAGI. The CDR3 has 15 residues. J was trimmed by 8 bases and V by 7 bases; bases with no gene match: 15. The CDR3 loop is CASTAAGRGPGGYTF. CDR3 in DNA: TGTGCCAGCACGGCCGCGGGCAGGGGGCCGGGGGGCTACACCTTC.

This clone was detected only a few times. V and J are TRBV30 and TRBJ1-1; tentatively, D is TRBD1 (5 bases). There are 11 residues in the CDR3. Trimming left V 4 bases short and J 7 bases short, with 10 bases between. Germline V lookup: CDR1 GTSNPN, CDR2 SVGIG (reference sequence). The CDR3 nucleotides are TGTGCCTGGATTTCGGGACGTGAAGCTTTCTTT. Its translation: CAWISGREAFF. The full variable domain, with the rest looked up from reference TRBV30 and TRBJ1-1, is SQTIHQWPATLVQPVGSPLSLECTVEGTSNPNLYWYRQAAGRGLQLLFYSVGIGQISSEVPQNLSASRPQDRQFILSSKKLLLSDSGFYLCAWISGREAFFGQGTRLTVV.

J is TRBJ2-2 and V is TRBV6-1; the D gene is possibly TRBD1 (5 bases). Trimming left V 6 bases short and J 4 bases short, with 15 bases between. The CDR3 has 15 residues. The germline gives CDR1 MNHNS, CDR2 SASEGT. The chain's CDR3 is CASSQGRVPTGELFF. CDR3 DNA: TGTGCCAGCAGCCAGGGCAGGGTTCCCACCGGGGAGCTGTTTTTT.

The rearrangement links TRBV10-2 to TRBJ2-4; D is undetermined. There are 15 residues in the CDR3. V was shortened by 3 bases and J by 5 bases, with 14 bases between the two germline ends. Germline CDR1 WSHSY, CDR2 SAAADI. Written as DNA, the CDR3 is TGCGCCAGCAGTGACCCCATCGATCGGCAAAACATTCAGTACTTC. Its translation is CASSDPIDRQNIQYF.

The chain has TRBV6-4 and TRBJ2-7, with TRBD2 identical over 15 bases. From germline, CDR1 is MRHNA and CDR2 SNTAGT. V lost 2 bases and J lost 6; bases outside the gene matches: 11. The CDR3 loop spans 18 amino acids. The CDR3, as DNA: TGTGCCAGCAGTGACCCTCGTAGGGGACTAGCGGGGGGAATCGAGCAGTACTTC. This translates into CASSDPRRGLAGGIEQYF.

This chain uses TRBV4-1 with TRBJ2-7, with a tentative D call TRBD1 (6 bases). The germline gives CDR1 MGHRA, CDR2 YSYEKL. The length of the CDR3 is 14 residues. V lost 2 bases and J lost 2, with 10 bases in between. The CDR3 bases are TGCGCCAGCAGCCAACTACAGGGCCCCTACGAGCAGTACTTC. Translating it yields CASSQLQGPYEQYF.

This clone has only a few counts. The V and J genes are TRBV27 and TRBJ1-2; unclear D gene. Per the germline V gene, CDR1 is MNHEY and CDR2 is SMNVEV (reference sequence). This CDR3 is built from 15 residues. Trimming cost V 10 bases and J 3 bases, with 21 bases left between them. CDR3 region: CATYCGPQWDYGYTF. DNA of the CDR3: TGTGCCACCTACTGTGGGCCTCAATGGGACTATGGCTACACCTTC.

This chain joins TRBV28 and TRBJ2-1, with TRBD1 as a possible D gene (5 bases). Between the trimmed V and J ends, which lost 4 bases and 6 bases, there was a span of 10 bases. From germline, CDR1 is MDHEN and CDR2 SYDVKM. The CDR3 spans 13 residues. The CDR3, as DNA: TGTGCCAGCAGTTGGGGCGGTACCAATGAGCAGTTCTTC. Translation: CASSWGGTNEQFF.

V gene TRBV11-2 combines with J gene TRBJ2-1; 13 positions agree with TRBD2. This CDR3 is built from 15 residues. After removal of 3 bases from V and 8 bases from J, the junction contained 4 bases not matched to a gene. Germline V gene lookup returns CDR1 SGHAT and CDR2 FQNNGV. The CDR3 DNA reads TGTGCCAGCAGCTTGGGACTAGCGGGATGGGATGAGCAGTTCTTC. Amino acids: CASSLGLAGWDEQFF.

The chain recombines TRBV5-5 with TRBJ2-2; D remains unclear. This CDR3 spans 12 amino acids. V lost 0 bases to trimming and J lost 7 bases, with 4 bases between them. Germline CDR1 reads SGHKS; CDR2 reads YYEKEE (reference sequence). CDR3 loop: CASSLVGGELFF. Written as DNA, the CDR3 is TGTGCCAGCAGCTTGGTTGGCGGGGAGCTGTTTTTT.

This clone was seen a handful of times. V gene TRBV6-1 combines with J gene TRBJ2-3, with a tentative D call TRBD2 (6 bases). Germline V lookup: CDR1 MNHNS, CDR2 SASEGT. The V end lost 2 bases, the J end lost 5 bases, and 8 bases lay between the germline ends. This CDR3 is 13 amino acids long. The CDR3 nucleotides read TGTGCCAGCAGTGAACAAGCGGGAGATACGCAGTATTTT. It codes for CASSEQAGDTQYF.

This clone has only a few counts. The J gene is TRBJ2-7, the V gene TRBV10-2, with D perhaps TRBD1 (6 bases). Germline V lookup: CDR1 WSHSY, CDR2 SAAADI. Trimming removed 4 bases at V and 2 bases at J, with 9 bases between. This CDR3 comprises 13 residues. CDR3: CASSGQETYEQYF. The CDR3 bases are TGCGCCAGCAGTGGACAGGAGACCTACGAGCAGTACTTC.

Turning to this clone: Other DNA sequences in the sample encode the same CDR3. Here the CDR3 reads CASSRTGVGNTIYF. As DNA, the CDR3 is TGTGCCAGTAGCCGGACAGGGGTGGGAAACACCATATATTTT. The gene calls are TRBV19 and TRBJ1-3; 9 nucleotides line up with TRBD1. Unmatched junction bases numbered 4, after V lost 6 bases and J lost 4 bases. The CDR3 spans 14 residues. Germline-derived CDR1 and CDR2 are LNHDA and SQIVND (reference sequence).